The TCR beta chain described here comes from a study of OX40 agonist ivuxolimab in advanced cancers. Turning to the study itself: Patients took ivuxolimab, an agonistic anti-OX40 (CD134) antibody. A history of anti-PD-1, anti-PD-L1 or anti-CTLA-4 therapy was acceptable, and about 40% had some. One patient with hepatocellular carcinoma and two with cutaneous melanoma, three in all, had partial responses.

Notes on this clone: Its matching antigen is unknown.

The V end lost 5 bases, the J end lost 3 bases, and 19 bases lay between the germline ends. CDR1 is SGHAT, CDR2 FQNNGV, per germline. This CDR3 region has 16 residues. The repertoire was sequenced with immunoSEQ multiplex PCR; TCRdb's copy has only in-frame clones and lacks some. This sample has roughly 64,000 clones; roughly nine tenths occur once, and the top ten carry 0.7% to 0.9%. Findings and limits, study-wide: The study observed clonal expansion of CD4+ and CD8+ blood T cells by week 6 at 0.1 to 3.0 mg/kg.

The sample in question was CD4+ or CD8+ T cells sorted from blood, obtained in a trial of the OX40 agonist ivuxolimab. This receptor was identified in an adult with an advanced solid tumor such as melanoma, head and neck, liver or kidney cancer. The chain joins TRBV11-2 to TRBJ2-5; D is possibly TRBD1 or TRBD2 (6 bases each). Here the CDR3 reads CASSTLLGGAKETQYF. As DNA, the CDR3 is TGTGCCAGCAGCACACTTTTGGGGGGCGCGAAAGAGACCCAGTACTTC.